These 18 T cell receptor beta chains came from one sample sequenced in a study of blood T cell repertoires in COVID-19. Profiling relied on immunoSEQ multiplex PCR, and the TCRdb table lists in-frame clones only, not all of them. The sample has some 350,000 clones, 85% to 90% seen once. Sequenced: peripheral blood. The receptors were sampled from a human donor in a cohort sampled during active COVID-19.

The chain couples TRBV5-6 to TRBJ2-7; D possibly corresponds to TRBD1 (5 bases). With 4 bases removed from V and 6 bases from J, the gap between germline ends came to 20 bases. This CDR3 has 15 residues. Germline lookup yields CDR1 SGHDT and CDR2 YYEEEE. CDR3 DNA: TGTGCCAGCAGCCCCCTCGGGCAGGGCCGGTCCGAGCAGTACTTC. Encoded protein: CASSPLGQGRSEQYF.

The rearrangement joins TRBV30 to TRBJ1-2, with D perhaps matching TRBD1 (6 bases). Trimming left V 1 base short and J 7 bases short, with 16 bases between. Germline CDR1 reads GTSNPN; CDR2 reads SVGIG (reference sequence). This CDR3 comprises 14 residues. The CDR3 here is CAWSGGQGSAGYTF. As DNA, the CDR3 is TGTGCCTGGAGTGGGGGGCAGGGATCGGCTGGCTACACCTTC.

The gene calls are TRBV2 and TRBJ2-3; 8 bases map to TRBD1. V was pared by 8 bases and J by 4 bases, with 17 bases of the junction left unmatched. The CDR3 has 17 amino acids. Germline V gene sequence: CDR1 SNHLY, CDR2 FYNNEI. For the CDR3, the DNA is TGTGCCAGCTTGGAGGGACGAGGACAGGGCTTCCCAGATACGCAGTATTTT. Amino acids: CASLEGRGQGFPDTQYF.

V is TRBV19 and J is TRBJ1-4; D not certain. V lost 6 bases and J 4 bases, leaving 18 bases between the germline ends. From germline, CDR1 is LNHDA and CDR2 SQIVND (reference sequence). This CDR3 has 16 residues. The CDR3 DNA reads TGTGCCAGTAGACCTCCCCTGAGAGGAAATAATGAAAAACTGTTTTTT. Translation gives CASRPPLRGNNEKLFF.

The chain uses TRBV6-4 and TRBJ2-3, with TRBD1 identical over 10 bases. The V gene end was trimmed by 2 bases and the J gene end by 6 bases; junction bases not matched to a gene: 11. The CDR3 has 17 amino acids. Looked up from germline, CDR1 is MRHNA and CDR2 is SNTAGT. CDR3 region: CASSDTKTGGESDTQYF. The CDR3 nucleotides read TGTGCCAGCAGTGACACTAAGACAGGGGGCGAATCGGATACGCAGTATTTT.

The genes are TRBV24-1 and TRBJ2-5; TRBD1 is a possible D gene (6 bases). V was clipped by 8 bases and J by 1 base, with 13 bases between them. The CDR3 covers 14 residues. Germline loops: CDR1 KGHDR, CDR2 SFDVKD. As DNA, the CDR3 is TGTGCCACCAAGAGTCAGGGGCCCCAAGAGACCCAGTACTTC. Residues: CATKSQGPQETQYF.

The rearrangement uses TRBV7-3 and TRBJ2-1, with D maybe TRBD2 (7 bases). V lost 2 bases and J 8 bases, leaving 22 bases between the germline ends. The CDR3 is made up of 17 amino acids. In germline, CDR1 is SGHTA, CDR2 FQGTGA. The CDR3 DNA follows: TGTGCCAGCAGCTTACGCCCCGGACTAGAGGGGGGGTATGAGCAGTTCTTC. Protein product: CASSLRPGLEGGYEQFF.

The chain links TRBV4-1 to TRBJ2-3; TRBD1 might be the D (6 bases). The CDR3 contains 18 residues. CDR1 and CDR2 from the germline V gene are MGHRA and YSYEKL. V lost 0 bases, J lost 2 bases, and 18 bases lay in between. The CDR3 DNA is TGCGCCAGCAGCCAAGAAGAGGGGGTTAATGTCTACACAGATACGCAGTATTTT. Encoded protein: CASSQEEGVNVYTDTQYF.

The CDR3 reads CASSPSRGTYGYTF. In DNA, the CDR3 is TGTGCCAGCAGCCCAAGCCGGGGGACCTATGGCTACACCTTC. The J gene is TRBJ1-2, the V gene TRBV5-6, with D perhaps TRBD1 (5 bases). Germline CDR1 reads SGHDT; CDR2 reads YYEEEE. The CDR3 is 14 residues long. Trimming left V 4 bases short and J 4 bases short, with 14 bases between.

The chain employs TRBV5-5 and TRBJ2-6; 10 bases line up with TRBD1. This CDR3 contains 18 residues. Germline loops: CDR1 SGHKS, CDR2 YYEKEE (reference sequence). With V trimmed by 2 bases and J by 0 bases, 5 bases remained unmatched. For the CDR3, the DNA is TGTGCCAGCAGCTTTTACGGGACAGGGGTCTCTGGGGCCAACGTCCTGACTTTC. Translating it yields CASSFYGTGVSGANVLTF. The full variable domain, rest sourced from reference TRBV5-5 and TRBJ2-6, is DAGVTQSPTHLIKTRGQQVTLRCSPISGHKSVSWYQQVLGQGPQFIFQYYEKEERGRGNFPDRFSARQFPNYSSELNVNALLLGDSALYLCASSFYGTGVSGANVLTFGAGSRLTVL.

The chain employs TRBV10-3 and TRBJ1-5; no firm D call. The germline V gene has CDR1 ENHRY and CDR2 SYGVKD. The ends were cut back, 2 bases at V and 4 bases at J, with 3 bases in the middle. This CDR3 has 12 amino acids. CDR3 DNA sequence: TGTGCCATCAGTGAGGAGAATCAGCCCCAGCATTTT. Amino acids: CAISEENQPQHF.

V usage is TRBV29-1 and J usage is TRBJ2-2; 9 bases match TRBD2. The trim removed 3 bases at V and 3 bases at J, leaving 5 bases unmatched. Germline V gene data show CDR1 as SQVTM and CDR2 as ANQGSEA. The CDR3 loop spans 15 amino acids. The CDR3 nucleotides read TGCAGCGTTGACATAGCGGGAGTAGACACCGGGGAGCTGTTTTTT. Amino acid sequence: CSVDIAGVDTGELFF.

This sequence joins TRBV28 and TRBJ1-5; 8 positions match TRBD1. From germline, CDR1 is MDHEN and CDR2 SYDVKM. J gave up 5 bases and V 1 base, and 7 bases lay outside the gene matches. This CDR3 is built from 16 residues. The CDR3 loop reads CASSLSEDRVDQPQHF. The DNA for the CDR3 is TGTGCCAGCAGTTTATCCGAGGACAGGGTAGATCAGCCCCAGCATTTT. Full variable domain (remainder filled in from reference TRBV28 and TRBJ1-5): DVKVTQSSRYLVKRTGEKVFLECVQDMDHENMFWYRQDPGLGLRLIYFSYDVKMKEKGDIPEGYSVSREKKERFSLILESASTNQTSMYLCASSLSEDRVDQPQHFGDGTRLSIL.

The chain joins TRBV9 to TRBJ2-7; D gene unclear. CDR3 size: 13 residues. In germline, CDR1 is SGDLS, CDR2 YYNGEE. V was trimmed by 8 bases and J by 2 bases, leaving 14 bases between them. CDR3 sequence: CASPTQRTYEQYF. CDR3 DNA: TGTGCCAGTCCGACCCAGCGCACCTACGAGCAGTACTTC.

The chain has TRBV11-2 and TRBJ2-3; perhaps TRBD2 as D (6 bases). The germline V gene has CDR1 SGHAT and CDR2 FQNNGV. The CDR3 runs 14 residues. V was trimmed by 3 bases and J by 3 bases, leaving 10 bases between them. The CDR3 DNA sequence: TGTGCCAGCAGCTTTAGCGGAAATACAGATACGCAGTATTTT. Its protein is CASSFSGNTDTQYF.

The chain employs TRBV5-1 and TRBJ2-2, with TRBD1 matching 10 bases. CDR1 and CDR2 from the germline V gene are SGHRS and YFSETQ. The CDR3 extends over 16 amino acids. V lost 5 bases and J lost 2; bases outside the gene matches: 6. CDR3 protein: CASSLWTGGNTGELFF. The DNA of the CDR3 is TGCGCCAGCAGTTTGTGGACAGGGGGTAACACCGGGGAGCTGTTTTTT. Full variable domain (outside the CDR3, taken from reference TRBV5-1 and TRBJ2-2): KAGVTQTPRYLIKTRGQQVTLSCSPISGHRSVSWYQQTPGQGLQFLFEYFSETQRNKGNFPGRFSGRQFSNSRSEMNVSTLELGDSALYLCASSLWTGGNTGELFFGEGSRLTVL.

The chain carries TRBV5-1 and TRBJ1-4; TRBD1 matches at 10 bases. This CDR3 has 14 amino acids. Unmatched junction bases numbered 2, after V lost 3 bases and J lost 6 bases. From germline, CDR1 is SGHRS and CDR2 YFSETQ. The CDR3 spells CASSSGTGDEKLFF. As DNA, the CDR3 is TGCGCCAGCAGCTCAGGGACAGGGGATGAAAAACTGTTTTTT.

The chain links TRBV18 to TRBJ2-3, with 11 positions matching TRBD2. This CDR3 spans 19 amino acids. After removal of 3 bases from V and 5 bases from J, the junction contained 16 bases not matched to a gene. The germline gives CDR1 KGHSH, CDR2 LQKENI. The chain's CDR3 is CASSPRIAGGPPIRDTQYF. The DNA for the CDR3 is TGTGCCAGCTCACCGCGAATAGCGGGAGGGCCTCCTATTAGAGATACGCAGTATTTT.